Included here is one T cell receptor (beta chain) sequence, with context. Its antigen remains unknown. These data originate in a study of cytotoxic CD8 clonotypes in ibrutinib-treated CLL. Study details: Patient counts were roughly 10 relapsed/refractory, roughly 15 treatment-naive and around 18 IGHV unmutated. General study points: Public clonotypes occurred uncommonly; on treatment, they contracted or remained stable.

CDR3 size: 17 residues. V was clipped by 5 bases and J by 0 bases; unmatched bases: 8. The germline V gene encodes CDR1 SGHTA and CDR2 FQGNSA. TCRdb keeps only in-frame clones here, not all; method: immunoSEQ multiplex PCR. The data contain 150,000 to 200,000 clones, about 80% of them singletons. This material consisted of PBMCs, taken after 12 months of ibrutinib treatment. The gene calls are TRBV7-2 and TRBJ2-2, with 8 nucleotides matching TRBD1. The sequence came from a human donor with chronic lymphocytic leukemia. CDR3 sequence: CASSTRTGWPNTGELFF. CDR3 nucleotide sequence: TGTGCCAGCAGCACACGGACAGGGTGGCCGAACACCGGGGAGCTGTTTTTT.